This record looks at one T cell receptor beta chain sequence and its context. The data were obtained in a study of cytomegalovirus exposure and HLA in healthy donors. This CDR3 is built from 13 residues. Germline CDR1 is SGHNT and CDR2 is YENEEA. V lost 0 bases and J lost 5, with 7 bases in between. PCR primers comprised 60 Vbeta and 13 Jbeta primers. Clones were sequenced by immunoSEQ multiplex PCR, and TCRdb holds only the in-frame ones, with some missing. The sample consists of under 150,000 clones, 81% of them appearing once. The origin of this receptor is a man aged 18 to 29 in good health and CMV-seronegative. The chain is built from TRBV11-3 and TRBJ1-1; D is possibly TRBD1 (5 bases). Specimen: PBMCs. The CDR3 here is CASSLDKGTEAFF. The CDR3 DNA reads TGTGCCAGCAGCTTAGATAAGGGGACTGAAGCTTTCTTT.